Listed here are 4 T cell receptor beta chains from one sample, sequenced in a study of T cell changes during pregnancy in multiple sclerosis (dated by TCRdb to between 2017 and 2020). The protocol used for the library was the immunoSEQ multiplex PCR assay. Entries here come from immuneACCESS through TCRdb and include only in-frame sequences with V and J called. Some clones fail to appear in such tables; in the studies checked, an unresolved V gene covers under half of the shortfall, and the cause of the remainder is unknown. The sample table records some 67,000 clones; 75% to 95% of these occur just once. In total, the top ten clones hold approximately 2.5% of the sample. The source material was peripheral blood, sampled in the first trimester of pregnancy. Receptor source: a female donor with multiple sclerosis, enrolled in a pregnancy study.

The CDR3 DNA follows: TGTGCCAGTAGGCCGACAGGGGAACGGACTGAAGCTTTCTTT. Protein sequence: CASRPTGERTEAFF. This sequence joins TRBV19 and TRBJ1-1, with 8 positions matching TRBD1. The germline V gene encodes CDR1 LNHDA and CDR2 SQIVND (reference sequence). Trimming removed 6 bases from V and 5 bases from J; junction bases left unmatched: 8. CDR3 size: 14 residues. The full variable domain, its missing parts supplied by reference TRBV19 and TRBJ1-1, is DGGITQSPKYLFRKEGQNVTLSCEQNLNHDAMYWYRQDPGQGLRLIYYSQIVNDFQKGDIAEGYSVSREKKESFPLTVTSAQKNPTAFYLCASRPTGERTEAFFGQGTRLTVV.

The chain has TRBV7-2 and TRBJ2-1; D remains ambiguous. This CDR3 contains 13 residues. V lost 0 bases to trimming and J lost 6 bases, with 6 bases between them. In germline, CDR1 is SGHTA, CDR2 FQGNSA. CDR3 nucleotides: TGTGCCAGCAGCTTAGCAGAGCTCAATGAGCAGTTCTTC. It encodes CASSLAELNEQFF.

This clone showed up just once. This chain joins TRBV7-9 and TRBJ2-2; D is unresolved. The germline CDR1 and CDR2 sequences are SEHNR and FQNEAQ (reference sequence). The CDR3 sequence is 15 residues long. The germline V and J ends were trimmed by 7 bases and 1 base, with 13 bases remaining between them. Here the CDR3 reads CASNPRLLNTGELFF. DNA of the CDR3: TGTGCCAGCAACCCTAGACTCCTGAACACCGGGGAGCTGTTTTTT.

The chain joins TRBV10-3 to TRBJ2-6; the D gene is possibly TRBD2 (6 bases). Trimming left V 11 bases short and J 0 bases short, with 20 bases between. CDR3 size: 17 residues. Germline values: CDR1 ENHRY, CDR2 SYGVKD. The CDR3 DNA follows: TGTGCCGTCACCCCGGGACTCGACCTCTCTGGGGCCAACGTCCTGACTTTC. It specifies CAVTPGLDLSGANVLTF.